This T cell receptor beta chain came from a study of long-term antiretroviral therapy in people with HIV (dated by TCRdb to between 2021 and 2022). A note on the overall study: The earliest samples were collected about a decade before the 2015 WHO recommendation for immediate ART, when ART was typically delayed until CD4 counts fell. From 30 adults with confirmed HIV infection, the cohort provided 150 to 200 cryopreserved PBMC samples, gathered serially across a mean of about six years (range 1-12). Of the 30 participants with HIV, roughly 10 were female. No cross-contamination during QIAcube processing turned up in test extractions that ran a monoclonal T-cell line alongside 25 to 35 polyclonal samples. A retrospective serial study tested whether changes in peripheral blood TRB repertoire composition and diversity were associated with ART initiation and durable HIV suppression.

The immunoSEQ hsTCRB v3.0 assay was used at survey level resolution to sequence the TRB variable region. The target sequencing depth for TRB was 40,000-50,000 T-cell genomes per sample. Pooled TRB libraries were sequenced on an Illumina MiSeq with a v3 150-cycle kit. The original pipeline was this. Analysis of repertoires was carried out in R inside a reproducible Nextflow workflow spanning QC, data transformation and analysis. LymphoSeq2, an R package for exploring AIRR-Seq data, was used to implement custom analyses. A few samples that produced fewer than 5000 total TRB sequences were removed, so some 190 HIV repertoires were analyzed. Among the roughly 190 retained HIV repertoires, 55 to 65 were collected before ART initiation and 129 after ART initiation. Repertoires were downsampled to 5000 TRB nucleotide sequences, with summary statistics averaged over 100 downsampling iterations. The analysis kept only TRB sequences whose CDR3 regions were at least seven amino acids long. Diversity was measured with a Shannon entropy-derived clonality score and the Gini coefficient. In the repertoire networks, any two of the top 5000 CDR3 amino acid sequences were linked whenever the two sequences differed by an edit distance of one. Antigen specificity groups and MHC restriction were predicted for TRB CDR3 amino acid sequences with GLIPH2. Known CMV, EBV, HIV or tissue antigen associations were flagged by matching CDR3 amino acid sequences against VDJdb and McPAS-TCR. Pre-ART, post-ART and control groups were compared with Wilcoxon signed-rank tests and Holm-Bonferroni correction. The immuneACCESS repertoire file appears here via TCRdb, limited to in-frame rearrangements. These files lack a portion of the clones; in checked studies, under half of the deficit traces to unresolved V genes, and the cause of the others is not known. V and J calls and clone size are given by that table; D and trimming were obtained from the DNA. Here the sample has tens of thousands of clones; roughly 88% occur a single time. The top ten clones comprise 9.9% of the sample.

The paper as a whole reports these results and caveats: Because pre-ART samples had limited cell numbers, profiling was done on unsorted PBMC rather than on sorted CD4+ and CD8+ T cells. Expanded TRB clones identified before ART initiation dominated the repertoire at all time points, although this dominance fluctuated and declined in many PLHIV after ART. The samples span the years 2004 to 2017, and the ART regimens used may be less effective than current regimens. CDR3 length ranges in HIV repertoires were narrower than in controls, and network structure suggested an antigen-experienced repertoire with only a slight naive shift after ART. Since PBMC availability was limited, sequencing covered only the TCR beta chain, with no alpha chain pairing. ART initiation was associated with a significant increase in TRB diversity, but diversity stayed significantly below transplant donor controls even after long-term ART. Inferences about post-ART repertoire changes are limited because no data were available on ART adherence, viral resistance or therapy changes.

As concerns this clone: Its antigen remains undetermined. No much larger clone exists at a distance of one base, and base qualities are not known.

At the junction V is shortened by 2 bases and J by 8 bases, with 18 bases in between. CDR1 and CDR2, per the germline V gene (reference sequence), are MNHNY and SVGAGI. The CDR3 sequence holds 15 residues, the cysteine and phenylalanine included. The CDR3 DNA has 45 bases and is translated from base 1. To be included, a participant needed at least one PBMC sample from before ART initiation plus at least two post-ART samples. Treatment was received in the United States of America by all participants with HIV. Before DNA extraction, cryopreserved samples of roughly 1-10 million PBMC were thawed and washed. At the time of the earliest PBMC sample, participants with HIV were aged between about 23 and 54 years. Each participant contributed PBMC samples from 1-4 timepoints before ART initiation and 2-8 timepoints after ART initiation, with a median of 7 samples. Serial HIV viral load, CD4+ T-cell count, ART history and demographic data were obtained for every participant. Using a Qiagen kit on a QIAcube, genomic DNA was extracted from unsorted PBMC, with samples processed in batches of 12.

This receptor was taken from a man aged 30 to 45 with HIV. Recombination connected TRBV6-6 to TRBJ1-1; the D gene is not confidently resolved. The sample in question was unsorted PBMCs, obtained 2.7 to 2.8 years after starting antiretroviral therapy. The DNA sequence follows: TGTGCCAGCAGTTACCACGGACGAAAGGCTGCCGAAGCTTTCTTT. The resulting protein is CASSYHGRKAAEAFF.